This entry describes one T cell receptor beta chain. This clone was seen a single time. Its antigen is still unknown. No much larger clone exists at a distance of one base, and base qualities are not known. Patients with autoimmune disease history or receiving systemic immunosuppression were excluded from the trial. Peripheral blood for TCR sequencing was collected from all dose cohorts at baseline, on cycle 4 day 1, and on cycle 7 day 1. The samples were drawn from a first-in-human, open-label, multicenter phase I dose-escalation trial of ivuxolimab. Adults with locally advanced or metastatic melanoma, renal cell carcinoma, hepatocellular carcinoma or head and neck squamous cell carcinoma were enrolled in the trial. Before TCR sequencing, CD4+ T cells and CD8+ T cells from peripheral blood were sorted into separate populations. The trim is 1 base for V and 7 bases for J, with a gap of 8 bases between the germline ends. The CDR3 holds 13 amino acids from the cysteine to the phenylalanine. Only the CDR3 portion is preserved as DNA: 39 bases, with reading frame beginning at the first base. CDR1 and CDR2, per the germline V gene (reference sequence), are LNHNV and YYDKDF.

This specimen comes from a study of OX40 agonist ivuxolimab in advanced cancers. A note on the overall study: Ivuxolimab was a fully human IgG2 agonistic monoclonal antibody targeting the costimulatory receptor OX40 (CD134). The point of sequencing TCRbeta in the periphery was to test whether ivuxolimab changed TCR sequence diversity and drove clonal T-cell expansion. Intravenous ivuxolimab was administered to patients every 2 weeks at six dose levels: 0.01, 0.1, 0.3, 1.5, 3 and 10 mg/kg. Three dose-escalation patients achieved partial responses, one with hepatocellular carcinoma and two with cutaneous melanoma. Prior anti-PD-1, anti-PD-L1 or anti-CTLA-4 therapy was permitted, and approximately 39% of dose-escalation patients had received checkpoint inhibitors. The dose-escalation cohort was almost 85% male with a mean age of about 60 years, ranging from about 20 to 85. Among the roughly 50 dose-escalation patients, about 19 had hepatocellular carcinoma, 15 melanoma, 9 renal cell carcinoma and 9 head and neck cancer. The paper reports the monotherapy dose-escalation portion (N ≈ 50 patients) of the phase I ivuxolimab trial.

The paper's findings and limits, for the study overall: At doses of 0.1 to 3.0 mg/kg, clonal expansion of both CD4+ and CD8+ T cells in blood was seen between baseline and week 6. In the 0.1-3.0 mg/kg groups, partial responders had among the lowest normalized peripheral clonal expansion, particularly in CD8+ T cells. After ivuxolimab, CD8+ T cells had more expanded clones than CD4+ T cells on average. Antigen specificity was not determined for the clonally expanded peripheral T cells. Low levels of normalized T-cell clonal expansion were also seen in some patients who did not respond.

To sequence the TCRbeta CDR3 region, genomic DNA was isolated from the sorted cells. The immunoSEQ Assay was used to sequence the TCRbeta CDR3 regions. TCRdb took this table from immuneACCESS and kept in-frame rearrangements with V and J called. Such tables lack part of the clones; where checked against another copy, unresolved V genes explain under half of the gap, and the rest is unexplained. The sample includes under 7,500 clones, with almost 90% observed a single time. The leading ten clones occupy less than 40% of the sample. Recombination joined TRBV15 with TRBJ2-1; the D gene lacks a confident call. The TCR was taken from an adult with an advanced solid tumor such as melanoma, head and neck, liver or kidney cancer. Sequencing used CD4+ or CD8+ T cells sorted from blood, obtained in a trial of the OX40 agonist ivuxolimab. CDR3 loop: CATSRAPPNEQFF. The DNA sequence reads TGTGCCACCAGCAGAGCCCCGCCAAATGAGCAGTTCTTC.